This record concerns one T cell receptor (beta chain) sequence. Its specificity is not known. This sample stems from a study of beta chain features in type 1 diabetes. Study-wide background: Analysis included about 110 million sorted cells drawn from all samples.

The study reverse transcribed the entire isolated RNA, so it sequenced expressed TCRB transcripts. Assay: immunoSEQ multiplex PCR; the TCRdb copy retains only in-frame clones and omits some. Among more than 100,000 clones, 25% to 35% were seen once, and the ten largest hold about 0.49%. The ends were cut back, 7 bases at V and 1 base at J, with 7 bases in the middle. Germline CDR1 reads MNHEY; CDR2 reads SVGAGI. The CDR3 totals 12 residues. Study conclusions and caveats: The naive, central memory and Treg TCRB repertoires looked more alike in patients than they did in healthy donors. TCRB CDR3 length was moderately but significantly reduced in all four CD4+ subsets of Type 1 diabetes patients. Fewer junction insertions and more nucleotide deletions appeared in type 1 diabetes patients.

V is TRBV6-5 and J is TRBJ1-1, with D perhaps matching TRBD1 (5 bases). The sequenced material came from central memory CD4+ T cells from blood. This TCR was recovered from a woman under 30 with type 1 diabetes. CDR3 residues: CASKDTNTEAFF. As DNA, the CDR3 is TGTGCCAGCAAGGACACGAACACTGAAGCTTTCTTT.